The 28 T cell receptor beta chains below come from one sample, sequenced in a study of Graves' ophthalmopathy and Graves' hyperthyroidism (dated by TCRdb to between 2018 and 2020). The data were produced on an Illumina HiSeq 2000. For repertoire sequencing, the TCR beta CDR3 regions were amplified from RNA transcripts. HTBI primers and the Qiagen OneStep RT-PCR kit were used in a first-round RT-PCR, which was followed by a second-round multiplex PCR, size selection and purification. The public reads were run again by TCRdb, first through fastp at Q25 and then through MiXCR, and only productive beta chains were kept. Each CDR3 protein gets just one entry, which takes the most common genes and DNA from the rows behind it. This sample comprises about 640,000 distinct CDR3 sequences, about 40% of them detected only once. The ten largest clones add up to 3.3% of the sample. The sample consisted of peripheral blood. These receptors were obtained from an adult man with Graves' ophthalmopathy.

This clonotype was recorded many times. The CDR3 spells CASSVAPGNYGYTF. The DNA of the CDR3 is TGTGCCAGCAGCGTAGCCCCGGGTAACTATGGCTACACCTTC. J is TRBJ1-2 and V is TRBV9; D unclear. Looked up from germline, CDR1 is SGDLS and CDR2 is YYNGEE. V was trimmed by 0 bases and J by 1 base, leaving 7 bases between them. This CDR3 has 14 residues.

This clonotype was recorded once. CDR3: CSARKGGGGEKLFF. DNA for the CDR3: TGCAGTGCTAGAAAGGGGGGGGGGGGTGAAAAACTGTTTTTT. The V call is TRBV20-1, the J call TRBJ1-4, with D tentatively TRBD1 (6 bases). With 2 bases removed from V and 7 bases from J, the gap between germline ends came to 14 bases. CDR1 is DFQATT and CDR2 is SNEGSKA in the germline V gene (reference sequence). This CDR3 has 14 amino acids.

This clonotype has a count of ten or more. The genes are TRBV7-9 and TRBJ1-4; D is unclear. Between the trimmed V and J ends, which lost 2 bases and 3 bases, there was a span of 4 bases. The CDR3 extends over 13 amino acids. Germline values: CDR1 SEHNR, CDR2 FQNEAQ (reference sequence). CDR3 nucleotide sequence: TGTGCCAGCAGCTTACAGGCTAATGAAAAACTGTTTTTT. This gives the protein CASSLQANEKLFF.

This clonotype was seen ten or more times. The V and J genes are TRBV19 and TRBJ1-2, with D possibly matching TRBD1 (6 bases). CDR1 is LNHDA and CDR2 is SQIVND in the germline V gene (reference sequence). V lost 5 bases and J lost 1, with 14 bases in between. This CDR3 region has 15 residues. The CDR3 DNA reads as TGTGCCAGTAGTCTGCAGGGGATCGGTAACTATGGCTACACCTTC. Encoded protein: CASSLQGIGNYGYTF. Full variable domain (outside the CDR3, taken from reference TRBV19 and TRBJ1-2): DGGITQSPKYLFRKEGQNVTLSCEQNLNHDAMYWYRQDPGQGLRLIYYSQIVNDFQKGDIAEGYSVSREKKESFPLTVTSAQKNPTAFYLCASSLQGIGNYGYTFGSGTRLTVV.

In its sample, this clonotype was seen many times. This sequence joins TRBV5-1 and TRBJ1-2; D remains unclear. The V end was cut by 2 bases, the J end by 4 bases, with 12 bases between. CDR3 size: 14 residues. Germline CDR1 is SGHRS and CDR2 is YFSETQ. The CDR3: CASSFIGLGYGYTF. CDR3 in DNA: TGCGCCAGCAGCTTTATCGGTCTTGGCTATGGCTACACCTTC.

About this clonotype itself: The conserved final phenylalanine or tryptophan is absent from the CDR3, which likely points to a read error. The limits of the CDR3 on the DNA are not certain, so only TCRdb's listed CDR3 is given. This chain links TRBV25-1 with TRBJ2-5. The germline CDR1 and CDR2 sequences are MGHDK and SYGVNS. The CDR3 is 10 amino acids in total, end residues counted. CDR3 sequence reads: CASSPDKGGS.

This clonotype was seen at least ten times. V gene TRBV6-6 combines with J gene TRBJ1-5; D is unclear. This CDR3 has 15 residues. Germline V gives CDR1 MNHNY, CDR2 SVGAGI (reference sequence). Trimming removed 0 bases from V and 4 bases from J, with 10 bases in between. In DNA form, the CDR3 reads TGTGCCAGCAGTTACTCGCCAGGTAATAATCAGCCCCAGCATTTT. This codes for CASSYSPGNNQPQHF.

The chain carries TRBV7-2 and TRBJ1-1, with TRBD1 matching 9 bases. CDR3 length: 15 residues. CDR1 and CDR2 from the germline V gene are SGHTA and FQGNSA. The J segment lost 6 bases and the V segment lost 3 bases, leaving 8 bases of the junction unmatched. The CDR3 loop is CASSFNLQGAAEAFF. In DNA, the CDR3 is TGTGCCAGCAGCTTCAACTTACAGGGGGCGGCTGAAGCTTTCTTT.

The chain employs TRBV5-5 and TRBJ1-4; D might be TRBD1 (6 bases). This CDR3 spans 16 amino acids. Germline V lookup: CDR1 SGHKS, CDR2 YYEKEE (reference sequence). Trimming shortened V by 5 bases and J by 0 bases, and 14 bases separated the two germline ends. The CDR3 bases are TGTGCCAGCAGTCCCGGACAGTCTGCAACTAATGAAAAACTGTTTTTT. It codes for CASSPGQSATNEKLFF.

In its sample, this clonotype was seen many times. This chain uses TRBV7-3 with TRBJ1-1, with 10 nucleotides matching TRBD1. Germline CDR1 SGHTA, CDR2 FQGTGA. This CDR3 is built from 15 residues. Trimming took 2 bases from V and 5 from J; bases not matched to a gene: 5. In nucleotides, the CDR3 is TGTGCCAGCAGCTTAGGACAGGGGGGATGTACTGAAGCTTTCTTT. Its translation: CASSLGQGGCTEAFF.

This chain uses TRBV12-3 or TRBV12-4 with TRBJ1-3; D gene unclear. The length of the CDR3 is 15 residues. The germline V and J ends were trimmed by 1 base and 0 bases, with 7 bases remaining between them. In nucleotides, the CDR3 is TGTGCCAGCAGTTTAGGGGATCTCTCTGGAAACACCATATATTTT. Protein: CASSLGDLSGNTIYF.

This clonotype was detected ten times or more. The DNA of the CDR3 is TGTGCCAGCAGCCTAGGGGGTAGCCCTAGCAATCAGCCCCAGCATTTT. Its protein is CASSLGGSPSNQPQHF. This chain uses TRBV7-2 with TRBJ1-5; D is possibly TRBD1 (6 bases). Germline lookup yields CDR1 SGHTA and CDR2 FQGNSA. This CDR3 has 16 residues. V was trimmed by 5 bases and J by 0 bases, leaving 14 bases between them.

The CDR3 sequence is CASSLPGADTYEQYF. The CDR3 nucleotides read TGTGCCAGCAGCCTCCCAGGCGCGGATACCTACGAGCAGTACTTC. The chain couples TRBV12-3 or TRBV12-4 to TRBJ2-7, with D hard to call. The CDR3 is 15 amino acids. V lost 6 bases, J lost 2 bases, and 17 bases lay in between.

This clonotype showed up many times. The chain couples TRBV29-1 to TRBJ1-4; perhaps TRBD1 as D (5 bases). Trimming removed 6 bases at V and 7 bases at J, with 12 bases between. CDR3 size: 12 residues. Germline CDR1 SQVTM, CDR2 ANQGSEA. This CDR3 is CSVVRGGEKLFF. CDR3 nucleotides: TGCAGCGTAGTGCGGGGGGGTGAAAAACTGTTTTTT.

Many counts were recorded for this clonotype. The chain uses TRBV7-9 and TRBJ2-7; D might be TRBD1 (6 bases). The CDR3 totals 15 residues. The germline CDR1 and CDR2 sequences are SEHNR and FQNEAQ (reference sequence). V shed 6 bases and J shed 0 bases, with 15 bases lying between them. CDR3 DNA: TGTGCCAGCAGTCAAGGACAGCCCAGCTCCTACGAGCAGTACTTC. It translates to CASSQGQPSSYEQYF.

This clonotype was picked up many times. The V gene is TRBV11-2, the J gene TRBJ2-5; 7 bases align to TRBD1. The CDR3 is 13 residues long. CDR1 and CDR2 from the germline V gene are SGHAT and FQNNGV. Trimming removed 5 bases from V and 6 bases from J; junction bases left unmatched: 6. In DNA, the CDR3 is TGTGCCAGCAGCCCTAACAGGGGACAGACCCAGTACTTC. It translates to CASSPNRGQTQYF.

With respect to this clonotype: A read error is likely, as this CDR3 ends without the conserved phenylalanine or tryptophan. V is TRBV6-6 and J is TRBJ1-1, with unresolved D. The CDR3 consists of 13 residues. CDR1 is MNHNY, CDR2 SVGAGI, per germline (reference sequence). V shed 6 bases and J shed 4 bases, with 12 bases lying between them. The CDR3 DNA reads TGTGCCAGCAGCTACGGTCCCGCCACTGAAGCTTTCCTT. This encodes CASSYGPATEAFL.

This sequence joins TRBV9 and TRBJ2-6; perhaps TRBD2 as D (6 bases). There are 17 residues in the CDR3. Trimming stripped 7 bases from V and 0 bases from J, with 17 bases between. Germline CDR1 and CDR2: SGDLS and YYNGEE. The CDR3: CASSRGTGLSGANVLTF. Written as DNA, the CDR3 is TGTGCCAGCTCACGCGGGACGGGACTCTCTGGGGCCAACGTCCTGACTTTC. Full variable domain (rest looked up from reference TRBV9 and TRBJ2-6): DSGVTQTPKHLITATGQRVTLRCSPRSGDLSVYWYQQSLDQGLQFLIQYYNGEERAKGNILERFSAQQFPDLHSELNLSSLELGDSALYFCASSRGTGLSGANVLTFGAGSRLTVL.

The chain recombines TRBV7-9 with TRBJ1-1; 9 nucleotides align to TRBD1. Germline loops: CDR1 SEHNR, CDR2 FQNEAQ (reference sequence). Trimming at V came to 7 bases and at J to 5 bases, leaving 8 bases not matched to a gene. The CDR3 sequence is 14 residues long. CDR3 in amino acids: CASIGTGWGTEAFF. DNA for the CDR3: TGTGCCAGCATCGGGACAGGGTGGGGGACTGAAGCTTTCTTT.

This clonotype was seen more than once but under ten times. The chain employs TRBV2 and TRBJ1-4; the D is unclear. Germline V lookup: CDR1 SNHLY, CDR2 FYNNEI. Trimming cost V 10 bases and J 0 bases, with 9 bases left between them. The CDR3 is 13 residues long. The CDR3 sequence is CAIQSATNEKLFF. As DNA, the CDR3 is TGTGCCATCCAGTCCGCAACTAATGAAAAACTGTTTTTT. The full variable domain, rest sourced from reference TRBV2 and TRBJ1-4, is EPEVTQTPSHQVTQMGQEVILRCVPISNHLYFYWYRQILGQKVEFLVSFYNNEISEKSEIFDDQFSVERPDGSNFTLKIRSTKLEDSAMYFCAIQSATNEKLFFGSGTQLSVL.

This clonotype was seen more than once but under ten times. This chain links TRBV7-6 with TRBJ2-7, with 8 nucleotides matching TRBD1. CDR1 is SGHVS and CDR2 is FNYEAQ in the germline V gene. Losses at the gene ends were 6 bases for V and 5 bases for J; bases not matched to a gene: 9. The CDR3 runs to 14 residues. The CDR3 sequence: CASSAPTGVHEQYF. The DNA for the CDR3 is TGTGCCAGCAGTGCCCCGACAGGGGTCCACGAGCAGTACTTC.

This clonotype was seen repeatedly, ten times or more. The chain has TRBV2 and TRBJ1-2; D not resolved. The CDR3 length is 14 residues. V lost 5 bases, J lost 4 bases, and 14 bases lay in between. The germline gives CDR1 SNHLY, CDR2 FYNNEI. In nucleotides, the CDR3 is TGTGCCAGCAGTCCTTACAGTATCGGCTATGGCTACACCTTC. Protein sequence: CASSPYSIGYGYTF.

This chain uses TRBV11-1 with TRBJ2-2; TRBD1 is a possible D gene (6 bases). The CDR3 contains 14 residues. Trimming cost V 3 bases and J 6 bases, with 11 bases left between them. Germline V gene lookup returns CDR1 SGHAT and CDR2 FQDESV (reference sequence). This chain's CDR3 is CASSFQGTAGELFF. In nucleotides, the CDR3 is TGTGCCAGCAGCTTTCAGGGGACGGCCGGGGAGCTGTTTTTT.

V usage is TRBV5-1 and J usage is TRBJ2-1; 15 bases line up with TRBD2. V shed 4 bases and J 6 bases; nucleotides not matched to a gene: 2. The CDR3 is 15 amino acids. Germline values: CDR1 SGHRS, CDR2 YFSETQ. CDR3 sequence reads: CASSAGLAGGNEQFF. The CDR3 DNA is TGCGCCAGCAGCGCGGGACTAGCGGGGGGCAATGAGCAGTTCTTC.

The V gene is TRBV9, the J gene TRBJ1-2; 9 nucleotides agree with TRBD1. CDR1 and CDR2 from the germline V gene are SGDLS and YYNGEE. This CDR3 contains 16 residues. V shed 3 bases, J shed 4 bases, and the junction held 10 bases outside the gene matches. The chain's CDR3 is CASSGRDRAYGYGYTF. In DNA form, the CDR3 reads TGTGCCAGCAGCGGCCGGGACAGGGCCTATGGCTATGGCTACACCTTC.

This clonotype was recorded many times. For the CDR3, the DNA is TGTGCCAGCAGCTTGCCATTGAACAGCCCGCAAGAGACCCAGTACTTC. Protein: CASSLPLNSPQETQYF. The rearrangement uses TRBV7-9 and TRBJ2-5; D is uncertain. V dropped 3 bases and J dropped 2 bases, with 16 bases sitting between them. The germline gives CDR1 SEHNR, CDR2 FQNEAQ (reference sequence). CDR3 length: 16 residues.

CDR3 coding DNA: TGTGCCTGGGGGACAGGGAGGACTGAAGCTTTCTTT. Protein: CAWGTGRTEAFF. The rearrangement links TRBV30 to TRBJ1-1; TRBD1 matches 9 bases. CDR1 is GTSNPN and CDR2 is SVGIG in the germline V gene (reference sequence). This CDR3 contains 12 residues. The J segment lost 5 bases and the V segment lost 5 bases, leaving 3 bases of the junction unmatched.

This clonotype has more than one count but fewer than ten. The rearrangement uses TRBV20-1 and TRBJ1-2; D possibly corresponds to TRBD1 (5 bases). V gave up 6 bases and J gave up 5 bases, with 16 bases separating them. The CDR3 consists of 13 residues. Germline loops: CDR1 DFQATT, CDR2 SNEGSKA (reference sequence). This CDR3 reads CSASLDSHYGYTF. CDR3 DNA: TGCAGTGCAAGCCTCGACAGCCATTATGGCTACACCTTC.